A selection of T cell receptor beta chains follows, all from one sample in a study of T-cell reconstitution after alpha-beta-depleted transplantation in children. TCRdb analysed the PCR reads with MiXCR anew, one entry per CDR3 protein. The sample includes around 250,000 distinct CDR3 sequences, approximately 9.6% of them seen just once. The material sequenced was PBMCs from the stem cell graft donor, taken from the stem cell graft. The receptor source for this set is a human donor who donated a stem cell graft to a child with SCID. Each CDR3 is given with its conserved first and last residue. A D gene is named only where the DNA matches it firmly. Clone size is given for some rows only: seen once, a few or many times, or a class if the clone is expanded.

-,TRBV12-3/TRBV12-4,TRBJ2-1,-,CASSGGRAANEQFF,TGTGCCAGCAGTGGGGGGCGAGCCGCCAATGAGCAGTTCTTC
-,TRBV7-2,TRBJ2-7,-,CASSLVRSEQYF,TGTGCCAGCAGCTTAGTCCGGTCCGAGCAGTACTTC
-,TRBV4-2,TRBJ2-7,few,CASSQDQGGLVYEQYF,TGTGCCAGCAGCCAAGATCAGGGCGGACTTGTCTACGAGCAGTACTTC
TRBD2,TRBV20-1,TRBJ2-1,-,CCAIVLRLAGARDEQFF,TGCTGTGCCATAGTCCTTCGGCTAGCGGGGGCACGCGATGAGCAGTTCTTC
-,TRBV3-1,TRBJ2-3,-,CATSQLVPGTDTQYF,TGTGCCACCAGCCAACTGGTCCCAGGGACAGATACGCAGTATTTT
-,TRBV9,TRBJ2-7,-,CASSVGGTYEQYF,TGTGCCAGCAGCGTAGGAGGGACCTACGAGCAGTACTTC
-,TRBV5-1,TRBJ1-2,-,CASRSGGDYGYTF,TGCGCCAGCAGGTCTGGGGGGGACTATGGCTACACCTTC
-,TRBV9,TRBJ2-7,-,CASSVGGPLYEQYF,TGTGCCAGCAGCGTAGGCGGACCTCTATACGAGCAGTACTTC
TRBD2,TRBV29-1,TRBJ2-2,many,CSVRPGGRTGELFF,TGCAGCGTCAGGCCGGGGGGGCGTACCGGGGAGCTGTTTTTT
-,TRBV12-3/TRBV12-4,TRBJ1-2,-,CASSPSGPTVGYTF,TGTGCCAGCAGTCCCTCCGGGCCCACTGTAGGCTACACCTTC
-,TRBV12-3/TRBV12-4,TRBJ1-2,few,CASSTRAFSGYTF,TGTGCCAGCAGTACCCGGGCCTTCTCTGGCTACACCTTC
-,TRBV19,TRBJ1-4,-,CASSSPGDATNEKLFF,TGTGCCAGTAGTAGCCCCGGGGATGCAACTAATGAAAAACTGTTTTTT
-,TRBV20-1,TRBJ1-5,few,CSASRTGLDNQPQHF,TGCAGTGCTTCAAGAACAGGGTTGGACAATCAGCCCCAGCATTTT
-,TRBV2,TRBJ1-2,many,CASSDPRGANYGYTF,TGTGCCAGCAGTGACCCTAGGGGAGCTAACTATGGCTACACCTTC
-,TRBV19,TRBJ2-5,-,CASSMRETQYF,TGTGCCAGTAGTATGCGGGAGACCCAGTACTTC
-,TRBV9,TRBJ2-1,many,CASGAATKQFF,TGTGCCAGTGGTGCTGCCACCAAGCAGTTCTTC
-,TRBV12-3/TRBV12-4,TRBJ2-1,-,CASTIGGVNEQFF,TGTGCCAGCACCATCGGGGGCGTGAATGAGCAGTTCTTC
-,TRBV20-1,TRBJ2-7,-,CSASQGPLDEQYF,TGCAGTGCTAGCCAGGGTCCCTTGGACGAGCAGTACTTC
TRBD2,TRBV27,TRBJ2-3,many,CASSFPRLAGSTDTQYF,TGTGCCAGCAGTTTCCCGAGACTAGCGGGGAGCACAGATACGCAGTATTTT
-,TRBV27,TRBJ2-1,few,CASTLAGTYNEQFF,TGTGCCAGCACCTTGGCAGGGACCTACAATGAGCAGTTCTTC
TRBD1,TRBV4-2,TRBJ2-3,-,CASSMGQGADTQYF,TGTGCCAGCAGCATGGGACAGGGGGCAGATACGCAGTATTTT
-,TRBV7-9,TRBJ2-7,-,CASSSLVPDGSYEQYF,TGTGCCAGCAGTTCGTTAGTTCCGGACGGCTCCTACGAGCAGTACTTC
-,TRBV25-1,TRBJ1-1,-,CASSEVWGGNTEAFF,TGTGCCAGCAGTGAAGTCTGGGGCGGGAACACTGAAGCTTTCTTT
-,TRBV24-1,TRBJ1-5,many,CATSDTSGSPQHF,TGTGCCACCAGTGATACCTCCGGGTCGCCCCAGCATTTT
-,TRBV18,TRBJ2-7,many,CASSPLSSYEQYF,TGTGCCAGCAGTCCACTTAGCTCCTACGAGCAGTACTTC
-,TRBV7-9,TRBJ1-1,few,CASSPGGNSEAFF,TGTGCCAGCAGCCCCGGGGGTAATTCTGAAGCTTTCTTT
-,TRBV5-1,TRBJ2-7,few,CASSTGDRATYF,TGCGCCAGCAGTACGGGAGACAGGGCGACGTACTTC